One sample yielded the 18 T cell receptor beta chains listed below, sequenced in a study of blood T cell repertoires in COVID-19. Using immunoSEQ multiplex PCR, the repertoire was profiled, and TCRdb retains in-frame clones only, with some absent. The table has approximately 290,000 clones, approximately 90% seen once. The sequenced sample was peripheral blood. The receptors derive from a man aged 30-40 years with acute or convalescent COVID-19.

This chain connects TRBV28 to TRBJ1-5, with TRBD1 matching 7 bases. The CDR3 has 15 amino acids. Germline V CDR1 and CDR2: MDHEN, SYDVKM. Trimming took 11 bases from V and 1 from J; bases not matched to a gene: 11. DNA of the CDR3: TGTGCCGCTCTTAAACAGGGGATCAGCAATCAGCCCCAGCATTTT. It translates to CAALKQGISNQPQHF.

This chain links TRBV27 with TRBJ2-7, with a weak D call TRBD2 (5 bases). The V and J ends lost 6 bases and 2 bases respectively, with 20 bases between them. The CDR3 has 16 amino acids. Germline V gene data show CDR1 as MNHEY and CDR2 as SMNVEV (reference sequence). CDR3 nucleotides: TGTGCCAGCAGGCCATCTGCGTCTAGCCCTACCTACGAGCAGTACTTC. Encoded protein: CASRPSASSPTYEQYF.

V usage is TRBV23-1 and J usage is TRBJ1-3; D remains unclear. TRBV23-1 is treated as an ORF (open reading frame) with a function not yet certain. Trimming removed 3 bases from V and 2 bases from J, with 20 bases in between. This CDR3 contains 18 residues. The CDR3 spells CASSHTLSLSPPGNTIYF. The CDR3 nucleotides are TGCGCCAGCAGTCATACCCTTAGCTTATCTCCACCTGGAAACACCATATATTTT.

The genes are TRBV7-3 and TRBJ2-2; 7 positions agree with TRBD2. Germline V gives CDR1 SGHTA, CDR2 FQGTGA. The J segment lost 4 bases and the V segment lost 5 bases, leaving 7 bases of the junction unmatched. This CDR3 comprises 15 residues. The CDR3 sequence is CASSLQIAGTGELFF. CDR3 nucleotides: TGTGCCAGCAGCCTACAAATAGCGGGCACCGGGGAGCTGTTTTTT.

This sequence joins TRBV4-1 and TRBJ2-6, with D unresolved. V dropped 7 bases and J dropped 2 bases, with 6 bases sitting between them. CDR1 MGHRA and CDR2 YSYEKL come from the germline V gene. The CDR3 loop spans 13 amino acids. CDR3 amino acids: CASKQTGANVLTF. The CDR3 coding sequence is TGCGCCAGCAAACAGACTGGGGCCAACGTCCTGACTTTC.

Only one count was recorded for this clone. The rearrangement joins TRBV18 to TRBJ2-7, with 7 bases that match TRBD2. J was trimmed by 4 bases and V by 3 bases; bases with no gene match: 12. This CDR3 is 16 amino acids long. In germline, CDR1 is KGHSH, CDR2 LQKENI. CDR3 region: CASSPGGSHRVYEQYF. Written as DNA, the CDR3 is TGTGCCAGCTCACCTGGCGGGAGCCACCGTGTGTACGAGCAGTACTTC.

The chain couples TRBV3-1 (or the pseudogene TRBV3-2) to TRBJ2-2; D may be TRBD2 (6 bases). V was shortened by 4 bases and J by 6 bases, with 15 bases between the two germline ends. Germline V gene lookup returns CDR1 LGHDT and CDR2 YNNKEL (reference sequence). This CDR3 has 15 amino acids. The chain's CDR3 is CASSRPGVTAGELFF. The CDR3 coding sequence is TGTGCCAGCAGCCGTCCGGGAGTGACGGCCGGGGAGCTGTTTTTT.

The genes are TRBV6-5 and TRBJ1-5, with D hard to call. From germline, CDR1 is MNHEY and CDR2 SVGAGI. Trimming took off 6 bases at V and 0 bases at J, with 9 bases between the two ends. The CDR3 is 14 residues long. The CDR3, as DNA: TGTGCCAGCAGGGGTGACTATAGCAATCAGCCCCAGCATTTT. Translation gives CASRGDYSNQPQHF.

The chain carries TRBV4-1 and TRBJ1-5; 7 nucleotides agree with TRBD1. Trimming at V came to 0 bases and at J to 9 bases, leaving 2 bases not matched to a gene. In germline, CDR1 is MGHRA, CDR2 YSYEKL. This CDR3 contains 13 residues. CDR3 residues: CASSQETGLPQHF. Here the CDR3 DNA reads TGCGCCAGCAGCCAAGAGACAGGGCTGCCCCAGCATTTT.

J is TRBJ2-1 and V is TRBV5-6, with TRBD1 identical over 8 bases. The germline CDR1 and CDR2 sequences are SGHDT and YYEEEE. The CDR3 has 16 residues. V lost 2 bases to trimming and J lost 0 bases; unmatched junction nucleotides: 4. The chain's CDR3 is CASSFRTGSSYNEQFF. The CDR3 DNA is TGTGCCAGCAGCTTCCGGACAGGGAGCTCCTACAATGAGCAGTTCTTC.

The CDR3 sequence: CASSPVGTSSEKLFF. In nucleotides, the CDR3 is TGCGCCAGCAGCCCGGTAGGGACATCTAGTGAAAAACTGTTTTTT. This chain connects TRBV5-1 to TRBJ1-4; possible D gene TRBD1, 6 bases. V shed 4 bases and J shed 7 bases, with 17 bases lying between them. Germline CDR1 and CDR2: SGHRS and YFSETQ. The CDR3 runs to 15 residues.

On this clone: The same CDR3 is also encoded by other DNA sequences in this sample. V is TRBV18 and J is TRBJ1-5; D perhaps matches TRBD1 (5 bases). The CDR3 runs to 16 residues. The V end was cut by 3 bases, the J end by 1 base, with 13 bases between. Germline CDR1 reads KGHSH; CDR2 reads LQKENI. The CDR3 nucleotides are TGTGCCAGCTCACCCCTCAGGGTTGGGAGCAATCAGCCCCAGCATTTT. Its protein product is CASSPLRVGSNQPQHF.

The chain couples TRBV28 to TRBJ1-1, with 7 nucleotides matching TRBD1. This CDR3 has 16 residues. The germline gives CDR1 MDHEN, CDR2 SYDVKM. V gave up 4 bases and J gave up 6 bases; unmatched junction bases: 14. The CDR3 DNA is TGTGCCAGCAGTTCCGGAACATTAGGGGGCGACGCTGAAGCTTTCTTT. It translates to CASSSGTLGGDAEAFF.

This clone was observed a few times. The same CDR3 is also encoded by other DNA sequences in this sample. This chain links TRBV5-1 with TRBJ2-2, with TRBD2 identical over 13 bases. Trimming cost V 3 bases and J 0 bases; bases outside gene matches: 2. The CDR3 loop spans 17 amino acids. Germline V lookup: CDR1 SGHRS, CDR2 YFSETQ. CDR3 bases: TGCGCCAGCAGCTGGACTAGCGGGAGCCCGAACACCGGGGAGCTGTTTTTT. This encodes CASSWTSGSPNTGELFF.

The rearrangement links TRBV15 to TRBJ2-2, with D possibly being TRBD2 (7 bases). The CDR3 extends over 15 amino acids. V was cut by 5 bases and J by 3 bases, with 13 bases left in between. Germline V gene sequence: CDR1 LNHNV, CDR2 YYDKDF (reference sequence). CDR3 bases: TGTGCCACCAGCCGGGGGGCCGGGGACACCGGGGAGCTGTTTTTT. Protein sequence: CATSRGAGDTGELFF.

This CDR3 reads CASSLAQSYNEQFF. The CDR3, as DNA: TGCGCCAGCAGCTTGGCACAGTCCTACAATGAGCAGTTCTTC. The chain combines TRBV5-1 with TRBJ2-1; D call uncertain. V lost 0 bases to trimming and J lost 1 base, with 5 bases between them. The CDR3 covers 14 residues. Germline V gene data show CDR1 as SGHRS and CDR2 as YFSETQ.

V is TRBV29-1 and J is TRBJ1-1; D might be TRBD1 (6 bases). The CDR3 covers 15 residues. Between the trimmed V and J ends, which lost 5 bases and 1 base, there was a span of 17 bases. Germline V lookup: CDR1 SQVTM, CDR2 ANQGSEA. The CDR3 protein is CSVRTQGIWNTEAFF. Written as DNA, the CDR3 is TGCAGCGTTCGAACACAGGGTATCTGGAACACTGAAGCTTTCTTT.

This clone appeared a single time. The same CDR3 arises from other DNA sequences in this sample as well. The chain links TRBV6-1 to TRBJ1-2; 7 bases fit TRBD1. After removal of 3 bases from V and 2 bases from J, the junction contained 0 bases not matched to a gene. The CDR3 is 13 amino acids. In germline, CDR1 is MNHNS, CDR2 SASEGT. The CDR3 DNA reads as TGTGCCAGCAGTGAGACAGGGAACTATGGCTACACCTTC. Protein product: CASSETGNYGYTF.